The subject of this entry is one T cell receptor beta chain. What it binds is unknown. Sequencing used immunoSEQ multiplex PCR; TCRdb keeps in-frame clones, though not all of them. The sample lists tens of thousands of clones, 76% seen once, with around 4.7% in the top ten. Germline V gene lookup returns CDR1 SQVTM and CDR2 ANQGSEA. The CDR3 is 12 residues long. Time point of the sample: week 47, end of study. Each dose of the vaccine consisted of 300 ug of mutant IDH1 20-mer peptide, with topical imiquimod. These data belong to a study of a mutant IDH1 vaccine in newly diagnosed glioma. Findings of the study overall: Altogether, around 93% of patients exhibited vaccine-induced immune responses.

Material: PBMCs, obtained from a glioma patient whose treatment included an IDH1 peptide vaccine. The TCR comes from a woman between 40 and 55 years old with glioma. Some clones in this sample may be carry-over from other donors' samples. This rearrangement joins TRBV29-1 to TRBJ2-5, with 10 bases aligning to TRBD1. With the DNA end fitting TRBJ2-7 better, the J assignment may be wrong. CDR3 amino acids: CSVGTGAYEQYF. CDR3 nucleotide sequence: TGCAGCGTGGGGACAGGGGCCTACGAGCAGTACTTC.